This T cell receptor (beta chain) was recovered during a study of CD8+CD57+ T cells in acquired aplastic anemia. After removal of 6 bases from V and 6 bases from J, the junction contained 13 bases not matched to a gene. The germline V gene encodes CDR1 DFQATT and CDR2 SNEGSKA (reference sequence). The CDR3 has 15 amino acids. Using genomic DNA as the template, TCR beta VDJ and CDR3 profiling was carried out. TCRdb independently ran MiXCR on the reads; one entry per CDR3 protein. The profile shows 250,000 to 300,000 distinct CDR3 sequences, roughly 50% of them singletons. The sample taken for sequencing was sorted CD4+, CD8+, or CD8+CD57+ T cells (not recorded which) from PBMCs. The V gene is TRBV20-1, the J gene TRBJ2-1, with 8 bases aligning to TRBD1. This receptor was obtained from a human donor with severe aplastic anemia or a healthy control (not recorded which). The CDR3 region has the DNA TGCAGTGCCCTACCCATTTTGGACAGGGCCAATGAGCAGTTCTTC. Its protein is CSALPILDRANEQFF.